The 15 T cell receptor beta chains presented below share a single source sample, sequenced in a study of molecular identifiers for immune sequencing clone quantification. TCRdb recomputed calls from the PCR reads with MiXCR, one row per CDR3 protein. Among more than 250,000 distinct CDR3 sequences listed, 20% to 25% were seen once. The source material was naive CD8+ T cells from blood, with Jurkat cell RNA spiked in. Subset of the sample: FACS-sorted CD8+CD4-CCR7+CD45RA+ naive T cells. Receptor source: a human donor in good health. Some libraries in this study had Jurkat cell RNA spiked in.

As to this clonotype: This may arise from a read error, as a much more abundant clone is one base away. The J gene is TRBJ2-3, the V gene TRBV7-2; D perhaps matches TRBD2 (7 bases). The CDR3 is 17 amino acids. V lost 5 bases and J lost 2, with 20 bases in between. Germline-derived CDR1 and CDR2 are SGHTA and FQGNSA. This chain's CDR3 is CASSLGGVGGLTDTQYF. CDR3 DNA sequence: TGTGCCAGCAGCCTAGGAGGAGTGGGGGGGCTCACAGATACGCAGTATTTT.

This clonotype was found many times. The chain's CDR3 is CASSEDDNANTGELFF. CDR3 nucleotide sequence: TGTGCCAGCAGTGAAGATGACAACGCGAACACCGGGGAGCTGTTTTTT. V and J are TRBV6-1 and TRBJ2-2; D unresolved. The CDR3 extends over 16 amino acids. V was cut by 1 base and J by 0 bases, with 9 bases left in between. Germline-derived CDR1 and CDR2 are MNHNS and SASEGT.

This clonotype showed up many times. This rearrangement joins TRBV24-1 to TRBJ2-2; TRBD2 agrees at 12 bases. Germline CDR1 KGHDR, CDR2 SFDVKD. The CDR3 covers 16 residues. Unmatched junction bases numbered 3, after V lost 3 bases and J lost 5 bases. In DNA form, the CDR3 reads TGTGCCACCAGTGATCCAACTAGCGGGGGGACCGGGGAGCTGTTTTTT. This gives the protein CATSDPTSGGTGELFF.

This clonotype occurred a few times. This chain connects TRBV19 to TRBJ2-3, with D possibly TRBD1 on 5 matching bases. The CDR3 consists of 16 residues. CDR1 is LNHDA and CDR2 is SQIVND in the germline V gene (reference sequence). The germline V and J ends were trimmed by 6 bases and 0 bases, with 16 bases remaining between them. The CDR3, as DNA: TGTGCCAGTAGATCAGACAGTGCCTCTAGCACAGATACGCAGTATTTT. This encodes CASRSDSASSTDTQYF. Combining the CDR3 with reference TRBV19 and TRBJ2-3 gives the whole variable domain DGGITQSPKYLFRKEGQNVTLSCEQNLNHDAMYWYRQDPGQGLRLIYYSQIVNDFQKGDIAEGYSVSREKKESFPLTVTSAQKNPTAFYLCASRSDSASSTDTQYFGPGTRLTVL.

This clonotype has a count of ten or more. The J gene is TRBJ1-2, the V gene TRBV29-1; unclear D gene. In germline, CDR1 is SQVTM, CDR2 ANQGSEA. This CDR3 has 11 residues. V gave up 6 bases and J gave up 3 bases, with 8 bases separating them. The CDR3 nucleotides read TGCAGCGTGGACGGAGACTATGGCTACACCTTC. Protein sequence: CSVDGDYGYTF.

On this clonotype: This could be a read error, since a much larger clone is one nucleotide away. The gene calls are TRBV12-3 or TRBV12-4 and TRBJ2-1; 10 bases are a match to TRBD2. The CDR3 length is 16 residues. Trimming removed 4 bases from V and 7 bases from J; junction bases left unmatched: 10. The DNA of the CDR3 is TGTGCCAGCAGTTCTTCCCCTAGCGGGAGTGGTAATGAGCAGTTCTTC. Amino acids: CASSSSPSGSGNEQFF.

The rearrangement joins TRBV6-2 or TRBV6-3 to TRBJ2-7; 7 positions match TRBD1. V dropped 6 bases and J dropped 1; count of bases not matched to a gene: 9. The germline V gene encodes CDR1 MNHEY and CDR2 SVGEGT. This CDR3 region has 15 residues. The CDR3 bases are TGTGCCAGCAGGTATACTCCGGGACAGTCCTACGAGCAGTACTTC. This gives the protein CASRYTPGQSYEQYF.

This clonotype was observed a few times. The chain links TRBV11-2 to TRBJ2-7; D is unclear. Trimming stripped 0 bases from V and 1 base from J, with 10 bases between. The germline gives CDR1 SGHAT, CDR2 FQNNGV. This CDR3 is built from 15 residues. The CDR3 spells CASSLDPGSSYEQYF. As DNA, the CDR3 is TGTGCCAGCAGCTTAGATCCCGGTAGTTCCTACGAGCAGTACTTC.

A note on this clonotype: A read error may be the cause here, since a much bigger clone is one base away. This chain uses TRBV12-3 or TRBV12-4 with TRBJ1-1; no definite D call. The V end was cut by 1 base, the J end by 4 bases, with 10 bases between. This CDR3 is 14 amino acids long. The CDR3 sequence: CASSLVYMSTEAFF. The CDR3 nucleotides are TGTGCCAGCAGTTTAGTGTACATGAGCACTGAAGCTTTCTTT.

The chain has TRBV27 and TRBJ2-3; no firm D call. The ends were cut back, 6 bases at V and 0 bases at J, with 10 bases in the middle. CDR3 size: 14 residues. Germline-derived CDR1 and CDR2 are MNHEY and SMNVEV (reference sequence). Here the CDR3 DNA reads TGTGCCAGCAGCTCGGCATATAGCACAGATACGCAGTATTTT. It codes for CASSSAYSTDTQYF.

This clonotype was seen at least ten times. J is TRBJ2-5 and V is TRBV7-2, with D perhaps assigned TRBD1 or TRBD2 (5 bases each). The V gene's germline CDR1 is SGHTA and CDR2 FQGNSA. The CDR3 totals 15 residues. The V end was cut by 5 bases, the J end by 0 bases, with 13 bases between. The CDR3 coding sequence is TGTGCCAGCAGCGGAGGACACCTGTACCAAGAGACCCAGTACTTC. Translating gives CASSGGHLYQETQYF.

To note about this clonotype: Being one base from a much bigger clone, this may be a read error. V is TRBV7-2 and J is TRBJ2-7; TRBD1 matches at 7 bases. Trimming cost V 5 bases and J 5 bases; bases outside gene matches: 15. CDR1 SGHTA and CDR2 FQGNSA come from the germline V gene. This CDR3 contains 16 residues. CDR3: CASSPRQGLIFHEQYF. CDR3 bases: TGTGCCAGCAGCCCACGACAGGGCTTGATTTTCCACGAGCAGTACTTC. Full variable domain (outside the CDR3, taken from reference TRBV7-2 and TRBJ2-7): GAGVSQSPSNKVTEKGKDVELRCDPISGHTALYWYRQSLGQGLEFLIYFQGNSAPDKSGLPSDRFSAERTGGSVSTLTIQRTQQEDSAVYLCASSPRQGLIFHEQYFGPGTRLTVT.

Concerning this clonotype itself: This may come from a read error, since a much larger clone is one base off. V usage is TRBV12-3 or TRBV12-4 and J usage is TRBJ2-1; the match to TRBD2 covers 8 bases. The CDR3 is made up of 14 amino acids. The CDR3: CVSSLRAGEDEQFF. The CDR3 DNA is TGTGTCAGCAGTTTAAGAGCGGGAGAGGATGAGCAGTTCTTC.

Many counts were recorded for this clonotype. The gene calls are TRBV4-1 and TRBJ2-1; TRBD1 agrees at 7 bases. This CDR3 comprises 14 residues. Germline V CDR1 and CDR2: MGHRA, YSYEKL. The V segment lost 3 bases and the J segment 2 bases; nucleotides outside the gene matches: 1. CDR3 bases: TGCGCCAGCAGCCAGAGGGGGCCCTACAATGAGCAGTTCTTC. Its protein product is CASSQRGPYNEQFF.

This clonotype was picked up a small number of times. This chain connects TRBV20-1 to TRBJ1-2, with D perhaps TRBD1 (5 bases). The CDR3 has 13 amino acids. The V and J ends lost 6 bases and 2 bases respectively, with 13 bases between them. Germline lookup yields CDR1 DFQATT and CDR2 SNEGSKA (reference sequence). CDR3 protein: CSAEEQENYGYTF. The CDR3 DNA is TGCAGTGCGGAAGAACAGGAAAACTATGGCTACACCTTC.